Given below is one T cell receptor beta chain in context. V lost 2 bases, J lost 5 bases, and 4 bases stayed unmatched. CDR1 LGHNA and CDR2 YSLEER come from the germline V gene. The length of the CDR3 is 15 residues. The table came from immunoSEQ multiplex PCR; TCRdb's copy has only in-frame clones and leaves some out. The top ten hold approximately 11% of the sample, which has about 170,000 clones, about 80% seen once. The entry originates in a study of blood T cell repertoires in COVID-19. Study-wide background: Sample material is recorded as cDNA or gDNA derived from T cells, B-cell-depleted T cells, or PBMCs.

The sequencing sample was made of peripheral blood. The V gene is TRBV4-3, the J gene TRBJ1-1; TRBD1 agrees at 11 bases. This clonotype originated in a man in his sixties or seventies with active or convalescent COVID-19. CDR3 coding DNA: TGCGCCAGCAGCCAACCCGGACAGGGGGCAACTGAAGCTTTCTTT. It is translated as CASSQPGQGATEAFF.